The 21 T cell receptor beta chains given below trace back to one sample, sequenced in a study of blood T cell repertoires in COVID-19. Profiled with immunoSEQ multiplex PCR; TCRdb holds only in-frame clones, not every one. The sample lists under 250,000 clones, approximately 83% seen once, with 2.3% in the top ten. The sample was peripheral blood. The origin of the receptors is a woman aged 55-70 years with acute or convalescent COVID-19.

A few counts support this clone. V and J are TRBV9 and TRBJ1-1, with a possible D match to TRBD1 (6 bases). The V gene's germline CDR1 is SGDLS and CDR2 YYNGEE. The CDR3 has 15 residues. V lost 0 bases, J lost 6 bases, and 15 bases lay in between. This CDR3 reads CASSVDMGGRSEAFF. The DNA for the CDR3 is TGTGCCAGCAGCGTAGATATGGGGGGGCGGTCTGAAGCTTTCTTT.

The chain couples TRBV7-9 to TRBJ1-3, with D unresolved. Trimming shortened V by 5 bases and J by 3 bases, and 17 bases separated the two germline ends. This CDR3 has 16 amino acids. Per the germline V gene, CDR1 is SEHNR and CDR2 is FQNEAQ (reference sequence). CDR3 region: CASSQWAGKGGNTIYF. The CDR3 region has the DNA TGTGCCAGCAGCCAATGGGCGGGGAAGGGTGGAAACACCATATATTTT.

This clone was found a few times. The chain recombines TRBV4-2 with TRBJ1-2; perhaps TRBD1 as D (5 bases). Germline lookup yields CDR1 LGHNA and CDR2 YNFKEQ. Trimming removed 7 bases from V and 3 bases from J, with 18 bases in between. CDR3 size: 15 residues. Here the CDR3 reads CASTRGAGRDYGYTF. The CDR3 bases are TGTGCCAGCACTAGAGGGGCAGGGAGGGACTATGGCTACACCTTC.

CDR3 DNA sequence: TGTGCCAGTAGTATTACAGGTTATTCGAACACTGAAGCTTTCTTT. This gives the protein CASSITGYSNTEAFF. The J gene is TRBJ1-1, the V gene TRBV19, with D possibly TRBD1 on 5 matching bases. V dropped 3 bases and J dropped 1 base, with 12 bases sitting between them. The CDR3 sequence is 15 residues long. From germline, CDR1 is LNHDA and CDR2 SQIVND (reference sequence).

CDR3 in DNA: TGTGCCAGCTCACCAGAGGTCTTGAACACTGAAGCTTTCTTT. It codes for CASSPEVLNTEAFF. The rearrangement joins TRBV18 to TRBJ1-1; unclear D gene. In germline, CDR1 is KGHSH, CDR2 LQKENI. Trimming removed 2 bases from V and 0 bases from J, with 7 bases in between. The CDR3 has 14 amino acids.

About this clone itself: In the same sample, other DNA sequences code for this CDR3. The chain recombines TRBV3-1 (or the pseudogene TRBV3-2) with TRBJ1-1; D might be TRBD1 (5 bases). This CDR3 comprises 13 residues. Trimming left V 2 bases short and J 3 bases short, with 7 bases between. From germline, CDR1 is LGHDT and CDR2 YNNKEL (reference sequence). The CDR3 DNA reads TGTGCCAGCAGCCAAAGGGGATACACTGAAGCTTTCTTT. Residues: CASSQRGYTEAFF.

The genes are TRBV2 and TRBJ1-1; possible D gene TRBD1, 5 bases. CDR1 SNHLY and CDR2 FYNNEI come from the germline V gene. The V gene lost 8 bases and the J gene lost 4 bases, with 14 bases spanning the gap. The CDR3 has 13 amino acids. CDR3 bases: TGTGCCAGCTCACGACACAGGTCCACTGAAGCTTTCTTT. This gives the protein CASSRHRSTEAFF.

In the case of this clone: This same CDR3 is encoded by further DNA sequences in the sample. The chain has TRBV9 and TRBJ2-5; 7 bases are a match to TRBD2. J was trimmed by 2 bases and V by 2 bases; bases with no gene match: 3. CDR3 length: 14 amino acids. Per germline, CDR1 SGDLS and CDR2 YYNGEE. The CDR3 region is CASSVGRGQETQYF. DNA for the CDR3: TGTGCCAGCAGCGTGGGGCGGGGGCAAGAGACCCAGTACTTC. The full variable domain, its missing parts supplied by reference TRBV9 and TRBJ2-5, is DSGVTQTPKHLITATGQRVTLRCSPRSGDLSVYWYQQSLDQGLQFLIQYYNGEERAKGNILERFSAQQFPDLHSELNLSSLELGDSALYFCASSVGRGQETQYFGPGTRLLVL.

The chain recombines TRBV19 with TRBJ2-7, with TRBD2 matching over 7 bases. The germline gives CDR1 LNHDA, CDR2 SQIVND (reference sequence). This CDR3 comprises 14 residues. Trimming removed 7 bases from V and 1 base from J; junction bases left unmatched: 7. The CDR3 loop reads CASNPDGGSYEQYF. In DNA form, the CDR3 reads TGTGCCAGTAACCCGGACGGGGGGTCCTACGAGCAGTACTTC.

The chain carries TRBV3-1 (or the pseudogene TRBV3-2) and TRBJ1-4; 9 nucleotides match TRBD1. Germline lookup yields CDR1 LGHDT and CDR2 YNNKEL (reference sequence). This CDR3 region has 16 residues. Losses at the gene ends were 1 base for V and 8 bases for J; bases not matched to a gene: 8. Here the CDR3 DNA reads TGTGCCAGCAGCCAAGGCCGCGGGACAGGGCACGAAAAACTGTTTTTT. As protein: CASSQGRGTGHEKLFF.

The rearrangement joins TRBV10-3 to TRBJ2-1; 8 bases map to TRBD2. CDR3 length: 15 residues. Germline values: CDR1 ENHRY, CDR2 SYGVKD. V dropped 8 bases and J dropped 4; count of bases not matched to a gene: 10. For the CDR3, the DNA is TGTGCCATCCTTACCACCGCGGGGGGATACAATGAGCAGTTCTTC. This gives the protein CAILTTAGGYNEQFF.

The rearrangement joins TRBV19 to TRBJ1-1; weak D call: TRBD1 (6 bases). Germline V CDR1 and CDR2: LNHDA, SQIVND (reference sequence). This CDR3 has 17 amino acids. The V end was cut by 6 bases, the J end by 4 bases, with 24 bases between. This CDR3 reads CASRTSNRGGYVTEAFF. For the CDR3, the DNA is TGTGCCAGTAGAACTTCCAATCGGGGGGGCTATGTCACTGAAGCTTTCTTT.

This clone was seen once. The chain combines TRBV4-1 with TRBJ1-1, with TRBD1 identical over 7 bases. The germline CDR1 and CDR2 sequences are MGHRA and YSYEKL. The CDR3 sequence is 14 residues long. V trimming: 4 bases; J trimming: 0 bases; junction bases outside the gene matches: 2. CDR3 DNA sequence: TGCGCCAGCAGCCCACAGGGGATGAACACTGAAGCTTTCTTT. Translated: CASSPQGMNTEAFF.

This clone was recorded once. The rearrangement links TRBV3-1 (or the pseudogene TRBV3-2) to TRBJ2-5; possible D gene TRBD1, 6 bases. The CDR3 has 13 amino acids. V was cut by 4 bases and J by 5 bases, with 11 bases left in between. Germline V lookup: CDR1 LGHDT, CDR2 YNNKEL (reference sequence). The CDR3 region is CASSLTGTETQYF. CDR3 DNA: TGTGCCAGCAGCCTCACAGGGACGGAGACCCAGTACTTC.

The V and J genes are TRBV10-2 and TRBJ1-2; 9 positions agree with TRBD1. The CDR3 is 14 residues long. The germline CDR1 and CDR2 sequences are WSHSY and SAAADI. The V segment lost 5 bases and the J segment 8 bases; nucleotides outside the gene matches: 9. CDR3 residues: CASSQQGAGGGYTF. In DNA, the CDR3 is TGCGCCAGCAGTCAACAGGGGGCTGGAGGGGGCTACACCTTC.

CDR3 nucleotide sequence: TGTGCCAGTAGTATGAGACTCGTTCAGCCCCAGCATTTT. The encoded protein is CASSMRLVQPQHF. V gene TRBV19 combines with J gene TRBJ1-5; D gene uncertain. Germline values: CDR1 LNHDA, CDR2 SQIVND (reference sequence). The V end lost 3 bases, the J end lost 6 bases, and 9 bases lay between the germline ends. This CDR3 is built from 13 residues.

The CDR3 region is CASSHTPRRSGNTIYF. The CDR3 DNA reads TGTGCCAGCAGCCACACGCCGCGGCGCTCTGGAAACACCATATATTTT. V usage is TRBV3-1 (or the pseudogene TRBV3-2) and J usage is TRBJ1-3; D gene uncertain. The CDR3 has 16 residues. Trimming pared 3 bases from V and 0 bases from J, leaving 12 bases between. Per germline, CDR1 LGHDT and CDR2 YNNKEL (reference sequence).

The V call is TRBV4-2, the J call TRBJ1-1; 7 nucleotides match TRBD1. Germline CDR1 is LGHNA and CDR2 is YNFKEQ. The trim removed 4 bases at V and 7 bases at J, leaving 12 bases unmatched. This CDR3 is 15 amino acids long. The CDR3: CASSPGGTAVVEAFF. CDR3 nucleotides: TGTGCCAGCAGCCCGGGCGGGACAGCCGTGGTTGAAGCTTTCTTT.

CDR3 residues: CAWSITGVRETQYF. Written as DNA, the CDR3 is TGTGCCTGGAGTATCACAGGGGTTCGAGAGACCCAGTACTTC. The V call is TRBV30, the J call TRBJ2-5, with 7 bases identical to TRBD1. Germline CDR1 and CDR2: GTSNPN and SVGIG (reference sequence). With V trimmed by 2 bases and J by 4 bases, 7 bases remained unmatched. This CDR3 has 14 residues.

The chain combines TRBV11-2 with TRBJ2-1; 7 nucleotides match TRBD2. CDR3 size: 14 residues. CDR1 and CDR2 from the germline V gene are SGHAT and FQNNGV. V lost 3 bases, J lost 6 bases, and 5 bases stayed unmatched. As DNA, the CDR3 is TGTGCCAGCAGCTTCGGCGGGGGTGTCAATGAGCAGTTCTTC. This translates into CASSFGGGVNEQFF.

V gene TRBV6-1 combines with J gene TRBJ1-2, with a possible D match to TRBD1 (6 bases). The germline V and J ends were trimmed by 3 bases and 4 bases, with 15 bases remaining between them. This CDR3 is built from 15 residues. Germline values: CDR1 MNHNS, CDR2 SASEGT. For the CDR3, the DNA is TGTGCCAGCAGTGACGGCAGGGGAAAGCTCTATGGCTACACCTTC. Residues: CASSDGRGKLYGYTF.